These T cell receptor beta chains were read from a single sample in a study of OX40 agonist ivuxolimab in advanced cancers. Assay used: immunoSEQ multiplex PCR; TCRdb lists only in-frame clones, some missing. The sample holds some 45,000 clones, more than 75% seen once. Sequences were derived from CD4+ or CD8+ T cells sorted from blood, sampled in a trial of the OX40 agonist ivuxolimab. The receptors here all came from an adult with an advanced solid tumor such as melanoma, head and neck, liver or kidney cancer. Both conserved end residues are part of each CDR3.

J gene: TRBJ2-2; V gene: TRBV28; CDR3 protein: CASTWTSGITNTGELFF
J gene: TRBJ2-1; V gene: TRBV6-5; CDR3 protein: CASSYSGGNRIEQFF
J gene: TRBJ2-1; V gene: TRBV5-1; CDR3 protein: CASSPTHGRGGPGNEQFF
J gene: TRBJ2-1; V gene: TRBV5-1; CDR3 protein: CASSLVALLGAYNEQFF
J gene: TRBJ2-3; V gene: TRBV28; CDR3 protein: CASSLPGLAGADTQYF
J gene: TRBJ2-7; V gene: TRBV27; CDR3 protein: CASARQAPYEQYF
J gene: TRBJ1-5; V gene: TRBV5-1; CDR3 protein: CASSLEAGNQPQHF
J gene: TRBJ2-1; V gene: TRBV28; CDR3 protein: CASTLEEGTKQFF
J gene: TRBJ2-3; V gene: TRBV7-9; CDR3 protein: CASSLGADTQYF
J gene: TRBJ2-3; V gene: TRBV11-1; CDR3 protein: CASSLRLADTQYF
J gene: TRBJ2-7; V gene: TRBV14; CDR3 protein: CASSQWDGASYEQYF
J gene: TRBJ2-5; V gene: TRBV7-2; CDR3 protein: CASTDGETQYF
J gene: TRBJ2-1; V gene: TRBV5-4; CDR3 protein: CASSEGLAGGIYNEQFF
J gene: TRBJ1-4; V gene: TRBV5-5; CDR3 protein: CASDSGFGATNEKLFF
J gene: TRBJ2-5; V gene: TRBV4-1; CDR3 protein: CASSQDPPGQETQYF
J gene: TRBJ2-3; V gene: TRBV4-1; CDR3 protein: CASSPSGSGSDTQYF
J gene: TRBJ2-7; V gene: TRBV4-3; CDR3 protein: CASSLELAGGSPPYEQYF
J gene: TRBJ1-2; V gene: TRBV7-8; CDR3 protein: CAAEGGAGYGYTF
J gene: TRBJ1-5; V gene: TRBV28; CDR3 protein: CASSSGQRPQHF
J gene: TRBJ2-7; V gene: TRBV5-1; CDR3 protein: CASSSGQGGIYEQYF
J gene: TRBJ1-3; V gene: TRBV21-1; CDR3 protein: CASSSGTAGNTIYF
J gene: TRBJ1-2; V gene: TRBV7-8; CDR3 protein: CASSLGPDRGSVGYTF
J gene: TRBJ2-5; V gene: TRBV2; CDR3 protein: CASKGGSGEETQYF
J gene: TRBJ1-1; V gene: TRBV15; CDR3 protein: CATEAVRTTTEAFF
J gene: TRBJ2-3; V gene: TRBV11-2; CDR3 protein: CASSNRNAGTDTQYF
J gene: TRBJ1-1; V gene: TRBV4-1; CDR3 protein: CASSQAGRNTEAFF
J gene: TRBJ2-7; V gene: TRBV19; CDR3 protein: CASSQATTVVSYEQYF
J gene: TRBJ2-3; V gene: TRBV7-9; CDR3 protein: CASSLSGDTQYF
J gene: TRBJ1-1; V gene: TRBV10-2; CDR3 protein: CASSELEGQPFF
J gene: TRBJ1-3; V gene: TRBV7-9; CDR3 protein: CASSSSSDRIANTIYF